This T cell receptor (beta chain) was recorded in a study of shared clonotypes between healthy human individuals. Tens of thousands of T cell genomes, or approximately 0.3 ug DNA, went into unsorted PBMC replicate PCRs. As handled by the study authors: Junction-only immunoSEQ data arrived without quality scores, meaning filtering differed. The table came from immunoSEQ multiplex PCR; TCRdb's copy has only in-frame clones and leaves some out. From that table come the V and J calls and clone size; the DNA was used to work out D and trimming. The sample holds about 520,000 clones, 65% to 85% seen once. Each of the donors was a healthy adult who was HIV-negative and had not had a recent acute infection or vaccination. The table lists this clone with a count of one. With only one base between it and a far larger clone, this is likely a read error. Other DNA sequences within the sample encode an identical CDR3.

The specimen sequenced was PBMCs. The TCR comes from a woman in her thirties or forties in good health. Some clones in this sample may be carry-over from other donors' samples.

Here the CDR3 DNA reads TGTGCCAGCAGCTTCTTACAGGGCTACGGCTACACCTTC. As protein: CASSFLQGYGYTF. The rearrangement joins TRBV5-6 to TRBJ1-2; tentative D call: TRBD1 (6 bases). Germline loops: CDR1 SGHDT, CDR2 YYEEEE. The CDR3 covers 13 residues. V lost 2 bases and J lost 8, with 13 bases in between.